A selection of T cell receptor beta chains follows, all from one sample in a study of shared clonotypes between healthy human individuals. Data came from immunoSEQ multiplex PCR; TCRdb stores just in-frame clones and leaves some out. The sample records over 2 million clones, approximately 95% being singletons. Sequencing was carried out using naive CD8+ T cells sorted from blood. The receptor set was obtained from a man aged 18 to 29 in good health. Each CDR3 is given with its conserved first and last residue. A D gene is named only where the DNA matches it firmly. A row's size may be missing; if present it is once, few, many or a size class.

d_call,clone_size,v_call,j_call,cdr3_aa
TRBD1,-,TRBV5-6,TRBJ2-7,CASSLADVGTGPYEQYF
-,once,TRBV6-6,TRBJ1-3,CASSYDSGNTIYF
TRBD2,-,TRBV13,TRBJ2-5,CASSWGLAGGETQYF
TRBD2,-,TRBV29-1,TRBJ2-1,CSVEGFTSGPTYNEQFF
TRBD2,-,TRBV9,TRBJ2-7,CASSVEGTSGRVEQYF
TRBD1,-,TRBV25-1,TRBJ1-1,CASRTGDTEAFF
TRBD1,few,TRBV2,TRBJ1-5,CASSRTGTGDQPQHF
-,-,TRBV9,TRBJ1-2,CASSGTSTGQHRPNYGYTF
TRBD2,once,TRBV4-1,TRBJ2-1,CASSLGDYYNEQFF
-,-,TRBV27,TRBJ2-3,CASRAVGTDTQYF
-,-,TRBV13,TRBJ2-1,CASNVLGNEQFF
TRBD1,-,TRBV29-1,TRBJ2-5,CSAPGQGAETQYF
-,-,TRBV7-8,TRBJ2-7,CASSLALDHEQYF
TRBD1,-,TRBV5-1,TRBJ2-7,CASSLTSGGVRSLSEQYF
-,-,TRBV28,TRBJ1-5,CASSSALGEDQPQHF
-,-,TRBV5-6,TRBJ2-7,CASSPGPLYGPYEQYF
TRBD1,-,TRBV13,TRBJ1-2,CASSLAPGQGHNGYTF
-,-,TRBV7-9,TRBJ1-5,CASSPGVGRNQPQHF
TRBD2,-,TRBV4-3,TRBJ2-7,CASSQDGLAGAYEQYF
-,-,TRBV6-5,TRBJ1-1,CASSYGGQPEAFF
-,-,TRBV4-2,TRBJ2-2,CASSQVEEAGELFF
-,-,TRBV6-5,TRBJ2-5,CASSYDGEETQYF
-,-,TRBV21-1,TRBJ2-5,CASSKVGTGRETQYF
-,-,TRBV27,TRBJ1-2,CASSSRGGGGYTF
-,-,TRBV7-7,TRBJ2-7,CASSSLPGPGHEQYF
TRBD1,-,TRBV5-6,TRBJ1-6,CASSLDGQGINSPLHF
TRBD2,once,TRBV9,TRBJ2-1,CASSVDGGVNEQFF
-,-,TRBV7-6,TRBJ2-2,CASSSLSGGTGELFF
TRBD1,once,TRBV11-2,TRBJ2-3,CASSNVQTGAHTDTQYF
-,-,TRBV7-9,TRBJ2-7,CASSADGPYEQYF
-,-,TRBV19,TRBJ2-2,CASSAMTGNTGELFF
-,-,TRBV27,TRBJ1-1,CASSLGGSTEAFF
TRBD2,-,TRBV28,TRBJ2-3,CASSSGGTQYF
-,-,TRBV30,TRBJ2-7,CAWSVLGISYEQYF
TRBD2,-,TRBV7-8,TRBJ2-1,CASSLVLAGGPPLYNEQFF
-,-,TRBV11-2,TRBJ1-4,CASSLRAGGVEKLFF
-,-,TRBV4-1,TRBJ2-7,CASSQGGEGVEQYF
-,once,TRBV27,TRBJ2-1,CASSWRDSSYNEQFF
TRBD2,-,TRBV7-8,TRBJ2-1,CASSLGLAGGTSYNEQFF
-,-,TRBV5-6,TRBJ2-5,CASSRTNQETQYF
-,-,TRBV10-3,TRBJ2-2,CAISGEGPGPTGELFF
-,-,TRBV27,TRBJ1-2,CASSTKGDYGYTF
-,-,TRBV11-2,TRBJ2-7,CASSPLSLWAYEQYF
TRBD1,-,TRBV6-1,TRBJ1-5,CASRGQGGNQPQHF